A single sample is the source of the 29 T cell receptor beta chains below, sequenced in a study of CD8 T cells in ankylosing spondylitis. TCRdb reanalysed the 5' RACE reads using MiXCR and keeps one entry per CDR3 protein. The table includes 380,000 or so distinct CDR3 sequences, roughly 20% detected once. The sample comprised blood, either unsorted or a sorted T cell fraction (not recorded which). The receptors were sampled from a male donor with ankylosing spondylitis or in good health (not recorded which).

The chain joins TRBV20-1 to TRBJ2-7, with D perhaps matching TRBD2 (5 bases). Germline V gives CDR1 DFQATT, CDR2 SNEGSKA (reference sequence). The V end was cut by 3 bases, the J end by 6 bases, with 15 bases between. This CDR3 comprises 13 residues. Here the CDR3 reads CSARRPEGSEQYF. CDR3 in DNA: TGCAGTGCTAGGAGGCCCGAAGGGAGCGAGCAGTACTTC.

The rearrangement links TRBV14 to TRBJ2-7; D is uncertain. Germline lookup yields CDR1 SGHDN and CDR2 FVKESK. The CDR3 is 14 residues long. V gave up 0 bases and J gave up 6 bases, with 12 bases separating them. For the CDR3, the DNA is TGTGCCAGCAGCCAAGACAAGCCCCTCGGCGAGCAGTACTTC. Protein: CASSQDKPLGEQYF.

For this clonotype: One end of the junction varies from germline; a read error may be responsible. The chain carries TRBV7-6 and TRBJ2-2; 7 bases are shared with TRBD1. The germline V gene encodes CDR1 SGHVS and CDR2 FNYEAQ. The CDR3 is 15 amino acids. CDR3 residues: CASSSGGPYTGELFF. In DNA form, the CDR3 reads TGTGCCAGTAGCTCAGGGGGTCCATACACCGGGGAGCTGTTTTTT.

J is TRBJ1-1 and V is TRBV7-9, with D perhaps matching TRBD1 (5 bases). The germline CDR1 and CDR2 sequences are SEHNR and FQNEAQ (reference sequence). The germline V and J ends were trimmed by 0 bases and 11 bases, with 13 bases remaining between them. The CDR3 extends over 13 amino acids. The CDR3 is CASSLATGTWAFF. The CDR3 region has the DNA TGTGCCAGCAGCTTAGCCACCGGGACGTGGGCTTTCTTT.

This clonotype has more than one count but fewer than ten. The chain uses TRBV6-1 and TRBJ1-5, with 9 bases identical to TRBD1. Germline CDR1 reads MNHNS; CDR2 reads SASEGT. Unmatched junction bases numbered 12, after V lost 0 bases and J lost 6 bases. The CDR3 contains 18 residues. CDR3 nucleotides: TGTGCCAGCAGTGAAGCGACCCAACCGGGACAGGGATTTCAGCCCCAGCATTTT. Amino acid sequence: CASSEATQPGQGFQPQHF.

There are a few counts of this clonotype. The DNA of the CDR3 is TGCGCCAGCAGCACGACAGGGTTCACCACAGATACGCAGTATTTT. This codes for CASSTTGFTTDTQYF. The genes are TRBV5-1 and TRBJ2-3; 7 bases agree with TRBD1. The CDR3 covers 15 residues. Germline V gives CDR1 SGHRS, CDR2 YFSETQ. The junction had 7 bases not matched to a gene; V was cut back by 4 bases and J by 2 bases.

In DNA form, the CDR3 reads TGCAGCGTTGAATTGGTAGCGGGGGAGCAGTTCTTC. Translating gives CSVELVAGEQFF. V and J are TRBV29-1 and TRBJ2-1, with TRBD2 matching 8 bases. Germline lookup yields CDR1 SQVTM and CDR2 ANQGSEA. Losses at the gene ends were 2 bases for V and 10 bases for J; bases not matched to a gene: 4. CDR3 length equals 12 residues.

This rearrangement joins TRBV3-1 to TRBJ2-3; D possibly corresponds to TRBD1 (6 bases). The CDR3 loop spans 16 amino acids. Trimming took 4 bases from V and 0 from J, leaving 14 bases between them. The germline gives CDR1 LGHDT, CDR2 YNNKEL (reference sequence). CDR3 residues: CASSLKQGPSTDTQYF. The CDR3, as DNA: TGTGCCAGCAGCCTGAAACAGGGACCTAGCACAGATACGCAGTATTTT.

This clonotype was found a few times. The chain links TRBV7-2 to TRBJ2-7; TRBD1 agrees at 7 bases. The CDR3 consists of 13 residues. Per germline, CDR1 SGHTA and CDR2 FQGNSA. Trimming at V came to 5 bases and at J to 6 bases, leaving 7 bases not matched to a gene. The CDR3 reads CASSPVTGSEQYF. CDR3 in DNA: TGTGCCAGCAGCCCAGTGACAGGGAGCGAGCAGTACTTC.

This clonotype was seen a few times. The rearrangement links TRBV5-8 to TRBJ2-7; weak D call: TRBD1 (5 bases). CDR3 size: 16 residues. CDR1 SGHTS and CDR2 YDEGEE come from the germline V gene. The V and J ends lost 4 bases and 3 bases respectively, with 20 bases between them. For the CDR3, the DNA is TGTGCCAGCAGCATGATGGTCGACAGCAACCTCTACGAGCAGTACTTC. It specifies CASSMMVDSNLYEQYF.

This clonotype was picked up a small number of times. This rearrangement joins TRBV10-3 to TRBJ2-5; TRBD2 is a possible D gene (5 bases). The CDR3 runs to 14 residues. Germline V gene lookup returns CDR1 ENHRY and CDR2 SYGVKD. V shed 4 bases and J shed 4 bases, with 13 bases lying between them. DNA for the CDR3: TGTGCCATCAGTGGACGGAGGAGCGGAGAGACCCAGTACTTC. Translation: CAISGRRSGETQYF.

J is TRBJ2-2 and V is TRBV11-2, with a tentative D call TRBD1 (5 bases). V was trimmed by 5 bases and J by 6 bases, leaving 16 bases between them. This CDR3 contains 15 residues. Looked up from germline, CDR1 is SGHAT and CDR2 is FQNNGV. The CDR3 sequence is CASSPGRVGPGELFF. CDR3 DNA sequence: TGTGCCAGCAGCCCGGGCAGGGTGGGTCCCGGGGAGCTGTTTTTT.

This clonotype showed up just a few times. The chain employs TRBV4-1 and TRBJ2-7; TRBD1 agrees at 8 bases. The V segment lost 0 bases and the J segment 5 bases; nucleotides outside the gene matches: 9. CDR3 length: 16 amino acids. Germline V gives CDR1 MGHRA, CDR2 YSYEKL. In DNA form, the CDR3 reads TGCGCCAGCAGCCAAGATCCCCGGACAGGGACCAACGAGCAGTACTTC. Translating gives CASSQDPRTGTNEQYF.

The chain has TRBV12-3 or TRBV12-4 and TRBJ2-7; D possibly uses TRBD1 or TRBD2 (5 bases each). V lost 1 base, J lost 5 bases, and 9 bases lay in between. This CDR3 is built from 13 residues. The CDR3 spells CASSLGGSNEQYF. The CDR3 nucleotides are TGTGCCAGCAGTTTAGGGGGGTCCAACGAGCAGTACTTC.

There are a few counts of this clonotype. This sequence joins TRBV7-8 and TRBJ1-1; perhaps TRBD1 as D (6 bases). Germline V CDR1 and CDR2: SGHVS, FQNEAQ. This CDR3 region has 14 residues. The V and J ends lost 4 bases and 4 bases respectively, with 13 bases between them. CDR3 in DNA: TGTGCCAGCAGCTCCGCGGGAGGGGGCACTGAAGCTTTCTTT. It translates to CASSSAGGGTEAFF.

The V and J genes are TRBV7-9 and TRBJ2-6; no definite D call. Trimming shortened V by 5 bases and J by 2 bases, and 13 bases separated the two germline ends. This CDR3 is built from 16 residues. Germline assignment: CDR1 SEHNR and CDR2 FQNEAQ (reference sequence). CDR3 nucleotide sequence: TGTGCCAGCAGCCTTCCTGGGCACCCTGGGGCCAACGTCCTGACTTTC. Amino acid sequence: CASSLPGHPGANVLTF.

This clonotype turned up a few times. The rearrangement joins TRBV9 to TRBJ2-7; 11 nucleotides align to TRBD1. The V gene's germline CDR1 is SGDLS and CDR2 YYNGEE. The J segment lost 5 bases and the V segment lost 4 bases, leaving 8 bases of the junction unmatched. The CDR3 is 15 amino acids. The CDR3 here is CASSPGAGQGDEQYF. The CDR3 bases are TGTGCCAGCAGCCCCGGAGCGGGACAGGGGGACGAGCAGTACTTC.

V gene TRBV21-1 combines with J gene TRBJ2-2; the table gives TRBD1 as D, unverified against the DNA. TRBV21-1 is termed a pseudogene. The CDR3 sequence is 17 residues long. This chain's CDR3 is CASSRQGAFINTGELFF. The DNA of the CDR3 is TGTGCCAGCAGCAGGCAGGGGGCCTTTATTAACACCGGGGAGCTGTTTTTT.

The CDR3 DNA is TGTGCCTGGAGTGTGGGACAGGGCTACTACGAGCAGTACTTC. Protein: CAWSVGQGYYEQYF. V is TRBV30 and J is TRBJ2-7; 9 bases are a match to TRBD1. From germline, CDR1 is GTSNPN and CDR2 SVGIG (reference sequence). V gave up 0 bases and J gave up 3 bases; unmatched junction bases: 3. CDR3 length equals 14 residues.

This rearrangement joins TRBV7-9 to TRBJ2-5; tentatively, D is TRBD1 (5 bases). The ends were cut back, 6 bases at V and 5 bases at J, with 13 bases in the middle. Germline V lookup: CDR1 SEHNR, CDR2 FQNEAQ (reference sequence). This CDR3 contains 13 residues. CDR3 loop: CASRRTQGETQYF. The DNA for the CDR3 is TGTGCCAGCAGAAGGACACAAGGCGAGACCCAGTACTTC.

The V gene is TRBV7-8, the J gene TRBJ2-3; D is perhaps TRBD1 or TRBD2 (5 bases each). The CDR3 runs 17 residues. CDR1 and CDR2 (germline): SGHVS, FQNEAQ. Trimming stripped 5 bases from V and 3 bases from J, with 21 bases between. As DNA, the CDR3 is TGTGCCAGCAGCACACCCACCTCAAGAGGGGATACAGATACGCAGTATTTT. It translates to CASSTPTSRGDTDTQYF.

The table lists this clonotype with many counts. This chain connects TRBV7-9 to TRBJ2-7; maybe TRBD1 (6 bases). V lost 6 bases and J lost 0, with 12 bases in between. The V gene's germline CDR1 is SEHNR and CDR2 FQNEAQ (reference sequence). CDR3 length: 14 amino acids. CDR3 nucleotide sequence: TGTGCCAGCAGTCCCCGGGACAACTCCTACGAGCAGTACTTC. It yields the protein CASSPRDNSYEQYF. Drawing the rest from reference TRBV7-9 and TRBJ2-7, the complete variable domain is DTGVSQNPRHKITKRGQNVTFRCDPISEHNRLYWYRQTLGQGPEFLTYFQNEAQLEKSRLLSDRFSAERPKGSFSTLEIQRTEQGDSAMYLCASSPRDNSYEQYFGPGTRLTVT.

The rearrangement links TRBV2 to TRBJ2-7; tentative D call: TRBD1 (6 bases). V lost 5 bases and J 3 bases, leaving 17 bases between the germline ends. The length of the CDR3 is 15 residues. Germline loops: CDR1 SNHLY, CDR2 FYNNEI. In DNA, the CDR3 is TGTGCCAGCAGTCCGTTAAGGGACAATTACTACGAGCAGTACTTC. Amino acids: CASSPLRDNYYEQYF.

The chain employs TRBV9 and TRBJ2-7; 8 bases are a match to TRBD1. The germline gives CDR1 SGDLS, CDR2 YYNGEE. This CDR3 is built from 15 residues. The V segment lost 0 bases and the J segment 6 bases; nucleotides outside the gene matches: 8. The CDR3 protein is CASSVDQGAAVEQYF. CDR3 DNA sequence: TGTGCCAGCAGCGTAGATCAGGGGGCGGCAGTCGAGCAGTACTTC.

This clonotype showed up just a few times. The genes are TRBV7-9 and TRBJ2-2; no clear D. Germline loops: CDR1 SEHNR, CDR2 FQNEAQ (reference sequence). This CDR3 comprises 10 residues. Trimming removed 8 bases at V and 7 bases at J, with 5 bases between. This CDR3 is CASWDGELFF. CDR3 nucleotides: TGTGCCAGCTGGGACGGGGAGCTGTTTTTT. The whole variable domain, remainder taken from reference TRBV7-9 and TRBJ2-2, is DTGVSQNPRHKITKRGQNVTFRCDPISEHNRLYWYRQTLGQGPEFLTYFQNEAQLEKSRLLSDRFSAERPKGSFSTLEIQRTEQGDSAMYLCASWDGELFFGEGSRLTVL.

V gene TRBV28 combines with J gene TRBJ2-7; possible D gene TRBD1, 6 bases. From germline, CDR1 is MDHEN and CDR2 SYDVKM. V lost 5 bases and J 2 bases, leaving 22 bases between the germline ends. The CDR3 is 17 amino acids. CDR3 bases: TGTGCCAGCAGTAAAAACCCACGGGACAACCGACCCTACGAGCAGTACTTC. This sequence encodes CASSKNPRDNRPYEQYF. Supplemented by reference TRBV28 and TRBJ2-7, the full variable domain reads DVKVTQSSRYLVKRTGEKVFLECVQDMDHENMFWYRQDPGLGLRLIYFSYDVKMKEKGDIPEGYSVSREKKERFSLILESASTNQTSMYLCASSKNPRDNRPYEQYFGPGTRLTVT.

This rearrangement joins TRBV5-1 to TRBJ2-2; D might be TRBD1 (5 bases). Germline CDR1 SGHRS, CDR2 YFSETQ. The V end lost 1 base, the J end lost 1 base, and 8 bases lay between the germline ends. The CDR3 is 15 residues long. CDR3 DNA: TGCGCCAGCAGCTTGTTTCAGGGGAACACCGGGGAGCTGTTTTTT. Residues: CASSLFQGNTGELFF.

The gene calls are TRBV20-1 and TRBJ2-1, with D hard to call. There are 12 residues in the CDR3. V gave up 2 bases and J gave up 5 bases, with 7 bases separating them. Germline V gene sequence: CDR1 DFQATT, CDR2 SNEGSKA (reference sequence). CDR3 sequence reads: CSARIVDNEQFF. The CDR3 bases are TGCAGTGCTAGAATCGTTGACAATGAGCAGTTCTTC.

This clonotype was observed a handful of times. The J gene is TRBJ2-1, the V gene TRBV20-1; 12 bases match TRBD2. This CDR3 comprises 14 residues. Germline CDR1 DFQATT, CDR2 SNEGSKA (reference sequence). V lost 5 bases and J lost 5; bases outside the gene matches: 4. The CDR3 reads CSAWRLAGDNEQFF. The CDR3 coding sequence is TGCAGTGCTTGGAGACTAGCGGGGGACAATGAGCAGTTCTTC.